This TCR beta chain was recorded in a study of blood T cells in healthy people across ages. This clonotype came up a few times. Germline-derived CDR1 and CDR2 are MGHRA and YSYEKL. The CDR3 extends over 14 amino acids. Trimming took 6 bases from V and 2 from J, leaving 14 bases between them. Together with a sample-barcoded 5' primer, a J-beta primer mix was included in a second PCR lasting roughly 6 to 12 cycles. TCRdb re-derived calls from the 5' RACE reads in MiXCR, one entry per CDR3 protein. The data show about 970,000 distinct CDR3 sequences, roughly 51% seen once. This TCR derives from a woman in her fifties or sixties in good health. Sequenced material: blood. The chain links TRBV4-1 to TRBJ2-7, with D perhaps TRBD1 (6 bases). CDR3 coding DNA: TGCGCCAGCAGGAACGGGGACACAGCCTACGAGCAGTACTTC. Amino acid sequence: CASRNGDTAYEQYF.